These T cell receptor beta chains were read from a single sample in a study of shared clonotypes between healthy human individuals. The protocol was immunoSEQ multiplex PCR, while the TCRdb copy is restricted to in-frame clones and leaves out a portion. The sample yields 2.3 million or so clones, over 90% seen once. The sample comprised naive CD4+ T cells from PBMCs. The receptors were sampled from a man younger than 35 in good health. Some clones in this sample may be carry-over from other donors' samples. The CDR3 runs from the conserved cysteine through the conserved F or W. D genes are given only for firm matches. Size values are once, few and many counts, or a class for expanded clones, and some rows have none.

>TRBV27|TRBJ2-5|.|.
CASSLSGGETQYF
TGTGCCAGCAGTTTATCCGGTGGGGAGACCCAGTACTTC
>TRBV28|TRBJ2-1|.|TRBD2
CASGAGGADNEQFF
TGTGCCAGCGGAGCGGGAGGGGCAGACAATGAGCAGTTCTTC
>TRBV28|TRBJ1-1|.|.
CASSRLNTEAFF
TGTGCCAGCAGCCGCCTGAACACTGAAGCTTTCTTT
>TRBV28|TRBJ2-2|.|.
CASTSIWGLRDTGELFF
TGTGCCAGCACTTCTATTTGGGGACTTCGGGACACCGGGGAGCTGTTTTTT
>TRBV6-6|TRBJ1-1|.|.
CASSKETVNTEAFF
TGTGCCAGCAGTAAAGAGACAGTGAACACTGAAGCTTTCTTT
>TRBV7-2|TRBJ1-1|.|.
CASSLELAEAFF
TGTGCCAGCAGCTTAGAATTAGCTGAAGCTTTCTTT
>TRBV7-2|TRBJ2-3|.|TRBD2
CASSPAGLAGTDTQYF
TGTGCCAGCAGCCCAGCGGGACTAGCCGGCACAGATACGCAGTATTTT
>TRBV5-1|TRBJ2-7|once|.
CASSFPGQASEQYF
TGCGCCAGCAGCTTCCCAGGGCAAGCATCCGAGCAGTACTTC
>TRBV6-5|TRBJ1-2|.|.
CASSYSPGAYGYTF
TGTGCCAGCAGTTACTCTCCAGGGGCCTATGGCTACACCTTC
>TRBV5-4|TRBJ2-7|.|.
CASSISGSTTEQYF
TGTGCCAGCAGCATTAGCGGTAGTACTACGGAGCAGTACTTC
>TRBV15|TRBJ2-5|.|TRBD1
CATSSNRGRETQYF
TGTGCCACCAGCAGTAACAGGGGGCGTGAGACCCAGTACTTC
>TRBV11-2|TRBJ2-3|once|.
CASSLGLSSTDTQYF
TGTGCCAGCAGCTTAGGTCTATCAAGCACAGATACGCAGTATTTT
>TRBV6-5|TRBJ2-7|.|.
CASSYSQAAYEQYF
TGTGCCAGCAGTTACTCGCAGGCCGCCTACGAGCAGTACTTC
>TRBV7-3|TRBJ2-3|.|.
CASSLSPALGQDTQYF
TGTGCCAGCAGCTTATCCCCCGCACTAGGACAAGATACGCAGTATTTT
>TRBV7-2|TRBJ2-5|.|.
CASSLPKPQTQYF
TGTGCCAGCAGCTTACCAAAACCCCAAACCCAGTACTTC
>TRBV2|TRBJ2-7|.|TRBD2
CASFLLEEGGYEQYF
TGTGCCAGCTTCCTCCTAGAAGAGGGAGGGTACGAGCAGTACTTC
>TRBV29-1|TRBJ2-3|.|.
CSVEGAQYF
TGCAGCGTTGAAGGGGCGCAGTATTTT
>TRBV5-1|TRBJ2-5|.|.
CASSSGLGGETQYF
TGCGCCAGCAGCTCCGGCCTCGGGGGAGAGACCCAGTACTTC
>TRBV6-6|TRBJ2-1|.|.
CASSLGTYNEQFF
TGTGCCAGCAGCTTAGGGACTTACAATGAGCAGTTCTTC